The 14 T cell receptor beta chains reported below all come from one sample, sequenced in a study of post-analysis software for immune sequencing data. Study conclusions and caveats: Patients showed TRBV5-6, TRBV5-1 and TRBV20-1 among a handful of TRBV segments more frequent than in controls.

Built from TCR beta cDNA, the libraries had unique molecular identifiers in them. Using its own MiXCR run on the PCR reads, TCRdb lists one record per CDR3 protein. The repertoire consists of approximately 350,000 distinct CDR3 sequences, with approximately 38% occurring once and the leading ten covering 13%. What these receptors recognize is not known. Material: blood. The receptor set was obtained from a girl aged 10-17 years with multiple sclerosis.

The genes are TRBV6-5 and TRBJ1-2, with D perhaps TRBD1 (5 bases). The CDR3 runs to 13 residues. V lost 1 base, J lost 8 bases, and 11 bases lay in between. Germline V CDR1 and CDR2: MNHEY, SVGAGI. CDR3 DNA: TGTGCCAGCAGTTACTACCAGGGAAAGGGCTACACCTTC. Protein product: CASSYYQGKGYTF.

The chain couples TRBV6-5 to TRBJ1-1; possible D gene TRBD1, 5 bases. V dropped 5 bases and J dropped 5 bases, with 9 bases sitting between them. From germline, CDR1 is MNHEY and CDR2 SVGAGI. This CDR3 is 12 amino acids long. CDR3 protein: CASSGGRTEAFF. The CDR3 DNA follows: TGTGCCAGCAGTGGGGGGAGGACTGAAGCTTTCTTT.

A few counts support this clonotype. This chain joins TRBV4-2 and TRBJ2-1, with 13 bases that match TRBD2. This CDR3 has 16 residues. Looked up from germline, CDR1 is LGHNA and CDR2 is YNFKEQ. Trimming at V came to 3 bases and at J to 5 bases, leaving 4 bases not matched to a gene. The CDR3 DNA reads TGTGCCAGCAGCCAGCCAACTAGCGGGGGGGACAATGAGCAGTTCTTC. Translating it yields CASSQPTSGGDNEQFF.

This clonotype came up a few times. This chain joins TRBV6-5 and TRBJ2-3; 8 bases align to TRBD2. The CDR3 is 14 amino acids. CDR1 MNHEY and CDR2 SVGAGI come from the germline V gene. Trimming cost V 5 bases and J 4 bases; bases outside gene matches: 5. In nucleotides, the CDR3 is TGTGCCAGCAGTAGACCGACTAGCGCAGATACGCAGTATTTT. Its translation is CASSRPTSADTQYF.

This clonotype was counted a few times. A much larger clone lies one base from this, so it may be a read error. The chain uses TRBV9 and TRBJ2-3; D unresolved. This CDR3 is 12 amino acids long. V was shortened by 0 bases and J by 4 bases, with 3 bases between the two germline ends. The germline V gene has CDR1 SGDLS and CDR2 YYNGEE. The CDR3 reads CASSVVADTQYF. The CDR3 DNA reads TGTGCCAGCAGCGTAGTGGCAGATACGCAGTATTTT.

V gene TRBV7-8 combines with J gene TRBJ2-1; TRBD2 matches 7 bases. CDR3 length: 13 amino acids. The germline V gene has CDR1 SGHVS and CDR2 FQNEAQ. The V gene end was trimmed by 3 bases and the J gene end by 10 bases; junction bases not matched to a gene: 6. The CDR3 DNA follows: TGTGCCAGCAGCTTGGGGGGGGAGTACGAGCAGTTCTTC. Translated: CASSLGGEYEQFF.

The chain joins TRBV20-1 to TRBJ2-7; 9 bases line up with TRBD2. The CDR3 is 15 residues long. Germline V gene sequence: CDR1 DFQATT, CDR2 SNEGSKA (reference sequence). With 5 bases clipped from V and 3 bases from J, the junction kept 11 bases outside the gene matches. The CDR3 nucleotides read TGCAGTGCTCGGTCATTAGCGGGGGCGCGCTACGAGCAGTACTTC. This codes for CSARSLAGARYEQYF.

Points on this clonotype: One end of the junction is discordant with germline, which a read error may explain. J is TRBJ2-6 and V is TRBV12-3 or TRBV12-4, with D maybe TRBD1 (6 bases). The CDR3 has 16 residues. The chain's CDR3 is CACSRSRGSGANVLTF. Written as DNA, the CDR3 is TGTGCCTGCAGTCGTTCCAGGGGCTCTGGGGCCAACGTCCTGACTTTC.

The chain carries TRBV6-2 or TRBV6-3 and TRBJ2-3; D is possibly TRBD1 (5 bases). The V end was cut by 8 bases, the J end by 5 bases, with 17 bases between. The CDR3 consists of 14 residues. The germline V gene encodes CDR1 MNHEY and CDR2 SVGEGT. CDR3 nucleotides: TGTGCCAGCTCCGTCCAGGGCTACGGAGATACGCAGTATTTT. Translated: CASSVQGYGDTQYF.

This chain uses TRBV5-1 with TRBJ2-7; 7 bases match TRBD1. V was clipped by 1 base and J by 5 bases; unmatched bases: 6. The germline CDR1 and CDR2 sequences are SGHRS and YFSETQ. This CDR3 is built from 14 residues. The CDR3 reads CASSLLGGADEQYF. In DNA, the CDR3 is TGCGCCAGCAGCTTGTTAGGGGGCGCAGACGAGCAGTACTTC.

The chain is built from TRBV5-1 and TRBJ2-5, with 9 nucleotides matching TRBD1. CDR1 is SGHRS, CDR2 YFSETQ, per germline. With V trimmed by 3 bases and J by 5 bases, 8 bases remained unmatched. The CDR3 contains 15 residues. CDR3 protein: CASSSLTGGGETQYF. The CDR3 DNA sequence: TGCGCCAGCAGCTCACTCACAGGGGGCGGCGAGACCCAGTACTTC. Full variable domain (missing parts from reference TRBV5-1 and TRBJ2-5): KAGVTQTPRYLIKTRGQQVTLSCSPISGHRSVSWYQQTPGQGLQFLFEYFSETQRNKGNFPGRFSGRQFSNSRSEMNVSTLELGDSALYLCASSSLTGGGETQYFGPGTRLLVL.

The chain carries TRBV12-3 or TRBV12-4 and TRBJ2-4; D tentatively fits TRBD1 or TRBD2 (5 bases each). The CDR3 runs to 14 residues. The V gene lost 7 bases and the J gene lost 13 bases, with 23 bases spanning the gap. In DNA form, the CDR3 reads TGTGCCAGCACAAAAAGCCCAGACCTGGGGGAGCAGTACTTC. The encoded protein is CASTKSPDLGEQYF.

The chain uses TRBV7-2 and TRBJ1-1, with TRBD1 as a possible D gene (5 bases). From germline, CDR1 is SGHTA and CDR2 FQGNSA. This CDR3 spans 18 amino acids. V gave up 1 base and J gave up 6 bases, with 24 bases separating them. CDR3 sequence reads: CASSLGGWDLQIRSEAFF. CDR3 DNA: TGTGCCAGCAGCTTAGGGGGTTGGGACTTACAAATTCGGTCTGAAGCTTTCTTT.

The chain combines TRBV5-4 with TRBJ2-3; TRBD2 is a possible D gene (5 bases). Germline loops: CDR1 SGHNT, CDR2 YYREEE (reference sequence). V lost 1 base and J lost 8, with 20 bases in between. The CDR3 runs 16 residues. The CDR3 coding sequence is TGTGCCAGCAGCTTGCGGGATCTCCTATATAAAAGTACGCAGTATTTT. Its protein is CASSLRDLLYKSTQYF.